The TCR beta chain under discussion was sequenced for a study of T-cell memory formation after mild COVID-19. Germline V gives CDR1 SGHAT, CDR2 FQNNGV. Trimming cost V 6 bases and J 0 bases, with 8 bases left between them. The CDR3 sequence is 13 residues long. MiXCR was run by TCRdb on the 5' RACE reads, yielding one entry per CDR3 protein. The sample has about 250,000 distinct CDR3 sequences; roughly 17% are singletons. The chain combines TRBV11-2 with TRBJ1-2; D ambiguous. The source of this sequence is a young man who had mild COVID-19 (a few samples of this study predate the infection). Cell type and time point are not known. The sample taken for sequencing was PBMCs or a T cell subset sorted from them (not recorded which). This CDR3 reads CASRRITNYGYTF. The CDR3 DNA reads as TGTGCCAGCAGACGGATTACTAACTATGGCTACACCTTC.